These 32 T cell receptor beta chains were sequenced from one sample in a study of cytomegalovirus exposure and HLA in healthy donors. PCR primers comprised 60 Vbeta and 13 Jbeta primers. Assay: immunoSEQ multiplex PCR; the TCRdb copy retains only in-frame clones and omits some. The sample consists of 150,000 to 200,000 clones, about 85% of them appearing once. The sample comprised PBMCs. All receptors come from a boy younger than 10 in good health and CMV-seronegative.

The chain combines TRBV7-6 with TRBJ1-4; 8 bases align to TRBD1. The CDR3 extends over 20 amino acids. Germline assignment: CDR1 SGHVS and CDR2 FNYEAQ. V shed 3 bases, J shed 3 bases, and the junction held 18 bases outside the gene matches. CDR3 in DNA: TGTGCCAGCAGCTTTAGGATTGAGGACAGGGATTTAGGAGCTAATGAAAAACTGTTTTTT. Protein: CASSFRIEDRDLGANEKLFF.

The chain employs TRBV12-2 and TRBJ2-1; TRBD1, the table's D call, was not compared with the DNA. TRBV12-2 is a pseudogene. This CDR3 contains 13 residues. The chain's CDR3 is CASRQTGCNEQFF. The DNA of the CDR3 is TGTGCAAGTCGCCAAACAGGATGTAATGAGCAGTTCTTC.

V is TRBV5-1 and J is TRBJ2-1; 8 bases are a match to TRBD2. The CDR3 consists of 16 residues. Trimming took 2 bases from V and 0 from J; bases not matched to a gene: 4. Germline V lookup: CDR1 SGHRS, CDR2 YFSETQ. CDR3 region: CASSFSGGASYNEQFF. CDR3 sequence (DNA): TGCGCCAGCAGCTTTTCGGGGGGGGCCTCCTACAATGAGCAGTTCTTC.

The chain couples TRBV28 to TRBJ1-3; TRBD1 agrees at 10 bases. Unmatched junction bases numbered 7, after V lost 10 bases and J lost 4 bases. Germline CDR1 is MDHEN and CDR2 is SYDVKM. This CDR3 comprises 14 residues. DNA for the CDR3: TGTGCCACCGACGACAGGGGGCTCGGAAACACCATATATTTT. It codes for CATDDRGLGNTIYF.

This clone was counted a single time. This chain joins TRBV5-1 and TRBJ2-3, with a weak D call TRBD1 (5 bases). This CDR3 is 13 amino acids long. Germline CDR1 is SGHRS and CDR2 is YFSETQ. Trimming removed 2 bases from V and 4 bases from J, with 8 bases in between. CDR3 sequence (DNA): TGCGCCAGCAGCTTTAGGGGCGCAGATACGCAGTATTTT. It codes for CASSFRGADTQYF.

The V gene is TRBV7-9, the J gene TRBJ2-3; 7 bases agree with TRBD1. CDR1 is SEHNR and CDR2 is FQNEAQ in the germline V gene (reference sequence). The CDR3 has 14 residues. With 0 bases clipped from V and 3 bases from J, the junction kept 0 bases outside the gene matches. The CDR3 DNA sequence: TGTGCCAGCAGCTTAGCACAGGGGACAGATACGCAGTATTTT. Residues: CASSLAQGTDTQYF.

The genes are TRBV7-2 and TRBJ2-7; TRBD2 matches 7 bases. CDR1 is SGHTA, CDR2 FQGNSA, per germline. J gave up 3 bases and V 5 bases, and 16 bases lay outside the gene matches. This CDR3 has 17 residues. CDR3 amino acids: CASSPKPHGTMNYEQYF. CDR3 DNA sequence: TGTGCCAGCAGCCCCAAACCACACGGGACTATGAACTACGAGCAGTACTTC. Full variable domain (rest looked up from reference TRBV7-2 and TRBJ2-7): GAGVSQSPSNKVTEKGKDVELRCDPISGHTALYWYRQSLGQGLEFLIYFQGNSAPDKSGLPSDRFSAERTGGSVSTLTIQRTQQEDSAVYLCASSPKPHGTMNYEQYFGPGTRLTVT.

This clone was seen a single time. The rearrangement uses TRBV6-1 and TRBJ1-4, with 7 bases that match TRBD1. CDR1 and CDR2 (germline): MNHNS, SASEGT. This CDR3 comprises 15 residues. Trimming at V came to 6 bases and at J to 2 bases, leaving 6 bases not matched to a gene. The CDR3 DNA reads TGTGCCAGCAGCCCTACAGGGGCGACTAATGAAAAACTGTTTTTT. As protein: CASSPTGATNEKLFF.

This CDR3 reads CASRGQADTEAFF. Written as DNA, the CDR3 is TGTGCCAGCAGGGGGCAGGCGGACACTGAAGCTTTCTTT. The V and J genes are TRBV28 and TRBJ1-1, with D possibly being TRBD1 (5 bases). The CDR3 covers 13 residues. Trimming left V 6 bases short and J 3 bases short, with 11 bases between. CDR1 MDHEN and CDR2 SYDVKM come from the germline V gene. Combining the CDR3 with reference TRBV28 and TRBJ1-1 gives the whole variable domain DVKVTQSSRYLVKRTGEKVFLECVQDMDHENMFWYRQDPGLGLRLIYFSYDVKMKEKGDIPEGYSVSREKKERFSLILESASTNQTSMYLCASRGQADTEAFFGQGTRLTVV.

V is TRBV27 and J is TRBJ2-5, with D maybe TRBD2 (6 bases). This CDR3 contains 12 residues. The V end was cut by 8 bases, the J end by 11 bases, with 18 bases between. The germline V gene encodes CDR1 MNHEY and CDR2 SMNVEV (reference sequence). CDR3 loop: CASGGTRLEQYF. CDR3 in DNA: TGTGCCAGCGGAGGGACTCGATTAGAGCAGTACTTC.

This chain links TRBV28 with TRBJ1-1, with 9 bases that match TRBD1. The CDR3 covers 14 residues. CDR1 is MDHEN and CDR2 is SYDVKM in the germline V gene. The J segment lost 5 bases and the V segment lost 6 bases, leaving 7 bases of the junction unmatched. CDR3 amino acids: CASSPQGAWTEAFF. CDR3 DNA sequence: TGTGCCAGCAGCCCACAGGGGGCATGGACTGAAGCTTTCTTT.

The chain joins TRBV19 to TRBJ2-1; 9 bases fit TRBD2. CDR1 is LNHDA, CDR2 SQIVND, per germline (reference sequence). After removal of 5 bases from V and 6 bases from J, the junction contained 14 bases not matched to a gene. The CDR3 runs 17 residues. DNA for the CDR3: TGTGCCAGTAGTGCGACTAGCGGCATGGATGCGTCCAATGAGCAGTTCTTC. It encodes CASSATSGMDASNEQFF.

This sequence joins TRBV28 and TRBJ1-2; tentatively, D is TRBD1 (6 bases). In germline, CDR1 is MDHEN, CDR2 SYDVKM. This CDR3 is 14 amino acids long. The V end was cut by 3 bases, the J end by 2 bases, with 10 bases between. The CDR3 reads CASSLGHRNYGYTF. CDR3 in DNA: TGTGCCAGCAGTTTGGGACACAGAAACTATGGCTACACCTTC.

The rearrangement joins TRBV28 to TRBJ1-5, with TRBD1 identical over 10 bases. The V gene's germline CDR1 is MDHEN and CDR2 SYDVKM. V shed 6 bases, J shed 7 bases, and the junction held 6 bases outside the gene matches. CDR3 size: 14 residues. The CDR3 DNA is TGTGCCAGCAGCCCGGGACAGGGGTCCCAGCCCCAGCATTTT. As protein: CASSPGQGSQPQHF.

This clone was seen a single time. This chain uses TRBV6-6 with TRBJ2-3; tentatively, D is TRBD2 (6 bases). Germline V CDR1 and CDR2: MNHNY, SVGAGI (reference sequence). Trimming left V 7 bases short and J 8 bases short, with 16 bases between. The CDR3 is 13 residues long. The CDR3 sequence: CASTLGSEGTQYF. In DNA, the CDR3 is TGTGCCAGCACTCTCGGGAGTGAGGGTACGCAGTATTTT.

This chain connects TRBV5-1 to TRBJ2-1, with D perhaps matching TRBD1 (5 bases). CDR1 SGHRS and CDR2 YFSETQ come from the germline V gene. CDR3 length: 14 amino acids. Trimming took 0 bases from V and 8 from J, leaving 12 bases between them. The CDR3 DNA reads TGCGCCAGCAGCTTGGGGCAGCAGGGCGATGAGCAGTTCTTC. Protein product: CASSLGQQGDEQFF.

This clone has a single count. The rearrangement links TRBV18 to TRBJ2-3; D perhaps matches TRBD2 (6 bases). CDR1 KGHSH and CDR2 LQKENI come from the germline V gene. Trimming stripped 4 bases from V and 5 bases from J, with 16 bases between. The CDR3 sequence is 15 residues long. CDR3 sequence: CASSLYRQGGDTQYF. CDR3 DNA: TGTGCCAGCTCACTATACCGGCAGGGAGGAGATACGCAGTATTTT.

In its sample, this clone was seen once. Other DNA sequences in the same sample also yield this CDR3. V and J are TRBV5-4 and TRBJ2-7; 9 bases align to TRBD1. The CDR3 sequence is 14 residues long. The V segment lost 3 bases and the J segment 4 bases; nucleotides outside the gene matches: 5. Germline loops: CDR1 SGHNT, CDR2 YYREEE (reference sequence). CDR3 loop: CASSSWGQGYEQYF. The CDR3 DNA follows: TGTGCCAGCAGCTCCTGGGGACAGGGATACGAGCAGTACTTC.

The chain couples TRBV6-7 to TRBJ1-5; 10 bases match TRBD1. TRBV6-7 counts as an open reading frame of uncertain function. V shed 2 bases and J 5 bases; nucleotides not matched to a gene: 6. The CDR3 length is 16 residues. CDR3 sequence: CASSYATGTGDQPQHF. CDR3 bases: TGTGCCAGCAGTTACGCTACCGGGACAGGGGATCAGCCCCAGCATTTT.

This clone was counted once. The rearrangement joins TRBV5-1 to TRBJ2-1; a possible D gene is TRBD2 (6 bases). Germline CDR1 reads SGHRS; CDR2 reads YFSETQ. V was shortened by 4 bases and J by 5 bases, with 19 bases between the two germline ends. The CDR3 covers 16 residues. CDR3 in amino acids: CASSRGGGQGDNEQFF. The DNA for the CDR3 is TGCGCCAGCAGCCGTGGAGGAGGGCAAGGGGACAATGAGCAGTTCTTC.

The chain combines TRBV9 with TRBJ2-5, with a tentative D call TRBD2 (6 bases). The CDR3 length is 14 residues. V was trimmed by 3 bases and J by 7 bases, leaving 16 bases between them. CDR1 and CDR2 (germline): SGDLS, YYNGEE. The CDR3 coding sequence is TGTGCCAGCAGCGCAGGCGGGATCGATGGGACCCAGTACTTC. This translates into CASSAGGIDGTQYF. Combining the CDR3 with reference TRBV9 and TRBJ2-5 gives the whole variable domain DSGVTQTPKHLITATGQRVTLRCSPRSGDLSVYWYQQSLDQGLQFLIQYYNGEERAKGNILERFSAQQFPDLHSELNLSSLELGDSALYFCASSAGGIDGTQYFGPGTRLLVL.

The V call is TRBV5-1, the J call TRBJ2-3; possible D gene TRBD1, 6 bases. The CDR3 spans 17 residues. The germline V gene has CDR1 SGHRS and CDR2 YFSETQ. Trimming shortened V by 0 bases and J by 0 bases, and 14 bases separated the two germline ends. CDR3 nucleotides: TGCGCCAGCAGCTTGGGAGATGACAGGAGGAGCACAGATACGCAGTATTTT. Translating gives CASSLGDDRRSTDTQYF.

This chain links TRBV28 with TRBJ1-6; D possibly corresponds to TRBD1 (5 bases). Trimming shortened V by 4 bases and J by 9 bases, and 13 bases separated the two germline ends. The CDR3 runs 14 residues. The germline V gene has CDR1 MDHEN and CDR2 SYDVKM. The CDR3 sequence is CASSSQVAGSPLHF. CDR3 bases: TGTGCCAGCAGTTCACAGGTAGCGGGTTCACCCCTCCACTTT. The variable domain in full, with the rest retrieved from reference TRBV28 and TRBJ1-6, is DVKVTQSSRYLVKRTGEKVFLECVQDMDHENMFWYRQDPGLGLRLIYFSYDVKMKEKGDIPEGYSVSREKKERFSLILESASTNQTSMYLCASSSQVAGSPLHFGNGTRLTVT.

J is TRBJ1-5 and V is TRBV28; a weak D match, TRBD1 (6 bases). Germline CDR1 and CDR2: MDHEN and SYDVKM. Between the trimmed V and J ends, which lost 5 bases and 3 bases, there was a span of 14 bases. The CDR3 contains 15 residues. The CDR3 nucleotides read TGTGCCAGCAGTCCCCGGACAGTGGCCAATCAGCCCCAGCATTTT. Amino acids: CASSPRTVANQPQHF.

This chain links TRBV9 with TRBJ2-7; 9 bases are a match to TRBD1. Germline lookup yields CDR1 SGDLS and CDR2 YYNGEE. Trimming removed 3 bases from V and 0 bases from J; junction bases left unmatched: 1. This CDR3 has 14 amino acids. CDR3 DNA: TGTGCCAGCAGCGGACAGGGGGACTCCTACGAGCAGTACTTC. Translated: CASSGQGDSYEQYF.

The CDR3 coding sequence is TGTGCCAGCAGTTTCCGGGGTAGGTCCTACGAGCAGTACTTC. The encoded protein is CASSFRGRSYEQYF. The V gene is TRBV28, the J gene TRBJ2-7; possibly TRBD2 for D (5 bases). CDR1 is MDHEN, CDR2 SYDVKM, per germline. This CDR3 contains 14 residues. V lost 3 bases to trimming and J lost 1 base, with 10 bases between them. Together with reference TRBV28 and TRBJ2-7, the CDR3 gives the full variable domain: DVKVTQSSRYLVKRTGEKVFLECVQDMDHENMFWYRQDPGLGLRLIYFSYDVKMKEKGDIPEGYSVSREKKERFSLILESASTNQTSMYLCASSFRGRSYEQYFGPGTRLTVT.

The V and J genes are TRBV5-1 and TRBJ2-5; TRBD2 aligns across 8 bases. After removal of 0 bases from V and 1 base from J, the junction contained 2 bases not matched to a gene. The CDR3 extends over 15 amino acids. Germline loops: CDR1 SGHRS, CDR2 YFSETQ. This chain's CDR3 is CASSLVGTSQETQYF. CDR3 nucleotide sequence: TGCGCCAGCAGCTTGGTTGGGACTAGCCAAGAGACCCAGTACTTC.

The chain employs TRBV5-1 and TRBJ1-6; 7 nucleotides align to TRBD1. This CDR3 has 14 residues. CDR1 SGHRS and CDR2 YFSETQ come from the germline V gene. V lost 3 bases, J lost 9 bases, and 6 bases stayed unmatched. The CDR3 region is CASSSPGQSSPLHF. The CDR3 nucleotides are TGCGCCAGCAGCTCGCCGGGACAGAGTTCACCCCTCCACTTT.

This CDR3 reads CASSVRDYEQYF. As DNA, the CDR3 is TGTGCCAGCAGTGTGAGGGATTACGAGCAGTACTTC. This chain links TRBV2 with TRBJ2-7, with D perhaps matching TRBD2 (5 bases). Trimming removed 4 bases at V and 4 bases at J, with 8 bases between. The germline V gene encodes CDR1 SNHLY and CDR2 FYNNEI. The CDR3 contains 12 residues.

The rearrangement joins TRBV5-1 to TRBJ2-7, with D perhaps matching TRBD2 (5 bases). The CDR3 contains 16 residues. In germline, CDR1 is SGHRS, CDR2 YFSETQ. V lost 3 bases and J lost 3, with 19 bases in between. The chain's CDR3 is CASSWGADLINYEQYF. In DNA form, the CDR3 reads TGCGCCAGCAGCTGGGGAGCTGATTTAATAAACTACGAGCAGTACTTC. The variable domain in full, completed from reference TRBV5-1 and TRBJ2-7, reads KAGVTQTPRYLIKTRGQQVTLSCSPISGHRSVSWYQQTPGQGLQFLFEYFSETQRNKGNFPGRFSGRQFSNSRSEMNVSTLELGDSALYLCASSWGADLINYEQYFGPGTRLTVT.

In its sample, this clone was seen once. This chain links TRBV6-5 with TRBJ2-7; weak D call: TRBD1 (5 bases). The CDR3 spans 13 residues. Per germline, CDR1 MNHEY and CDR2 SVGAGI. Trimming removed 6 bases from V and 7 bases from J, with 16 bases in between. DNA for the CDR3: TGTGCCAGCAGGGCGCCTAACTCAGGGGAGCAGTACTTC. This encodes CASRAPNSGEQYF.

The genes are TRBV5-1 and TRBJ2-1; 7 positions match TRBD1. V dropped 5 bases and J dropped 8; count of bases not matched to a gene: 7. The V gene's germline CDR1 is SGHRS and CDR2 YFSETQ. The CDR3 has 13 residues. CDR3 bases: TGCGCCAGCAGGGAGACAGGGCGCCATGAGCAGTTCTTC. This codes for CASRETGRHEQFF.